This TCR beta chain comes out of a study of T-cell memory formation after mild COVID-19. About the research overall: TCR clusters were mostly donor specific.

This clonotype was detected many times. Its antigen is not identified. General study findings and limits: Some clones that responded turned up in pre-infection memory, which suggests that cross-reactive memory joined in. CD4+ bias marked clones expanding day 15 to 37, unlike balanced contracting clones.

A 5'RACE reaction primed in the constant segment made cDNA libraries of TCR alpha and TCR beta, and these carried sample barcodes and UMIs. TCRdb processed the 5' RACE reads anew with MiXCR; each CDR3 protein has one entry. The data contain nearly 110,000 distinct CDR3 sequences, 9.5% to 15% of them singletons. Sequencing was carried out using PBMCs or a T cell subset sorted from them (not recorded which). This receptor was obtained from an adult woman who had mild COVID-19 (a few samples of this study predate the infection). Cell type and time point are not known.

The DNA of the CDR3 is TGCGCCAGCAGCCCTCCTGTGGGGAGCGGGGAGCTGTTTTTT. It codes for CASSPPVGSGELFF. The V and J genes are TRBV5-1 and TRBJ2-2, with D possibly TRBD2 on 5 matching bases. Germline CDR1 and CDR2: SGHRS and YFSETQ. The CDR3 runs to 14 residues. Trimming stripped 4 bases from V and 7 bases from J, with 14 bases between.